This T cell receptor beta chain was sequenced for a study of blood T cell repertoires in COVID-19. On the study more broadly: Specimens from acute and convalescent COVID-19 originated in the United States, Italy and Spain. Sample material is recorded as cDNA or gDNA derived from T cells, B-cell-depleted T cells, or PBMCs.

Original methodology: Researchers report that nucleated cell counts were estimated from reference gene primer amplification. The method was immunoSEQ multiplex PCR; TCRdb's version includes in-frame clones alone and lacks a portion of them. The D gene and trimming were derived from the DNA, and the V and J assignments and clone size from that table. Here the sample spans around 300,000 clones, over 75% being singletons. Germline CDR1 MDHEN, CDR2 SYDVKM. The trim removed 4 bases at V and 2 bases at J, leaving 8 bases unmatched. The CDR3 has 15 amino acids. Sequenced input: peripheral blood. The V gene is TRBV28, the J gene TRBJ2-7; 7 bases map to TRBD1. This sequence originates from a man aged 50 to 60 with active or convalescent COVID-19. Written as DNA, the CDR3 is TGTGCCAGCAGTTCGCCGGGACAGAGACCCTACGAGCAGTACTTC. It specifies CASSSPGQRPYEQYF.